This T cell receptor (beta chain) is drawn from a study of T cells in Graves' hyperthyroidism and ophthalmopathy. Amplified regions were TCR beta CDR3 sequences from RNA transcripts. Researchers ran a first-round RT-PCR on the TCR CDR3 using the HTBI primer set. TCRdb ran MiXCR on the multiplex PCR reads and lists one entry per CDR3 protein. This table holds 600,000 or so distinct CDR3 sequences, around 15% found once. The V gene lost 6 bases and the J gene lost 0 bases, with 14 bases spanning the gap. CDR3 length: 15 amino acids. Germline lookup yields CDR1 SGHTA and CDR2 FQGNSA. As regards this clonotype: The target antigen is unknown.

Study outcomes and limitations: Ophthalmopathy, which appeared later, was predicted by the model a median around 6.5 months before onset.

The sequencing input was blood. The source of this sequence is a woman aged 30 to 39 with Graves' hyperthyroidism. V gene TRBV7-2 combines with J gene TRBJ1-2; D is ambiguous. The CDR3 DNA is TGTGCCAGCAGGAATAGGAGAGGGACTAACTATGGCTACACCTTC. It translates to CASRNRRGTNYGYTF.